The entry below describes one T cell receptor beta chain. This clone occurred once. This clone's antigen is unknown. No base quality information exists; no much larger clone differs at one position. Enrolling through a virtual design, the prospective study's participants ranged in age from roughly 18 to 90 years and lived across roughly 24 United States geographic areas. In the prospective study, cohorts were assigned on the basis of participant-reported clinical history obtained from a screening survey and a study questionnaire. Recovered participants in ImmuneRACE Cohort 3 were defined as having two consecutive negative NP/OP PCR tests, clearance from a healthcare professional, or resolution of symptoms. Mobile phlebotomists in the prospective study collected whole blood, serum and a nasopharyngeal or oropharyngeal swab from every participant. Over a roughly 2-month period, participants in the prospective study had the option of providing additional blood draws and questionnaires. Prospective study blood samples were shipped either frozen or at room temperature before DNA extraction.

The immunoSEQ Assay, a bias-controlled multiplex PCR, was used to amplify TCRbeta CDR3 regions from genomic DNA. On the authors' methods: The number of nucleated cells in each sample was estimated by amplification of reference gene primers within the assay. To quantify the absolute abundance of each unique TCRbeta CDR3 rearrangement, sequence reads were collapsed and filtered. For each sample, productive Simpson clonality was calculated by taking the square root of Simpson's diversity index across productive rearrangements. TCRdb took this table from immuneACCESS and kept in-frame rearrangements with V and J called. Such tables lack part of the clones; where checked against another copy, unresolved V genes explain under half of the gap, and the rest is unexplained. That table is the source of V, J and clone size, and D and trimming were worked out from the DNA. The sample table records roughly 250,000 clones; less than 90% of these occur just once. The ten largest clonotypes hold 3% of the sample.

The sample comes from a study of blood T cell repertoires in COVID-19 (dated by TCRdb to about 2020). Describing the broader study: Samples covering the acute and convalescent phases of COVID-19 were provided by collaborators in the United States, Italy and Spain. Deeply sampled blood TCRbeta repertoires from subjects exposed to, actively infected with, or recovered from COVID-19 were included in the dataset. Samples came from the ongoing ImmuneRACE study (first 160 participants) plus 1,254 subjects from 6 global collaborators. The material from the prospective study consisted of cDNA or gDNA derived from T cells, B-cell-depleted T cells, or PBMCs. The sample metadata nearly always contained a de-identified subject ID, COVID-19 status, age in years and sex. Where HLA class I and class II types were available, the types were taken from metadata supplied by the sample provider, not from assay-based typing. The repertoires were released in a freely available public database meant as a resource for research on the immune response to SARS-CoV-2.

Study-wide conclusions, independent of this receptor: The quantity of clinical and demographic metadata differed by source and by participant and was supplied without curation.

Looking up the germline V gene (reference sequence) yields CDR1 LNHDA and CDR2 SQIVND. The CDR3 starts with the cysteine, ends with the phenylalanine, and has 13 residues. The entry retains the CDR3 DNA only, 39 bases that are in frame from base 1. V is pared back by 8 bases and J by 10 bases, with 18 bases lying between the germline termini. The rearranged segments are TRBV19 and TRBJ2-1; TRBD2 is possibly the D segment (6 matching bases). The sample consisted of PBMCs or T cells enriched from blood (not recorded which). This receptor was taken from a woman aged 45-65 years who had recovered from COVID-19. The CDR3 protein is CASRGGPSMEQFF. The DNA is TGTGCCAGTCGGGGAGGCCCCTCCATGGAGCAGTTCTTC.